This record covers a single T cell receptor (beta chain). No cognate antigen has been identified for it. No per-base quality is available; no much larger clone lies one base away. Preparation of the library involved the immunoSEQ multiplex PCR assay. The multiplex PCR relied on a mix of 60 forward primers for TCR Vbeta segments and 13 reverse primers for TCR Jbeta segments. The CDR3 region of rearranged TCR beta genes was amplified from genomic DNA by a multiplex PCR assay. The Illumina HiSeq System was used to sequence the amplified TCR beta libraries as 87-base-pair reads. Per the original workflow: A later analysis counted approximately 84 million unique TCR beta chains across the 500 to 850 repertoires, and 10 million to 12 million of these chains were shared by at least two donors. Raw reads were error-corrected and collapsed into unique sequences with a nearest-neighbor algorithm that merged closely related sequences to remove PCR and sequencing errors. To assign V, D and J gene segments, CDR3 sequences were aligned to IMGT reference sequences. For a sequence to be retained, at least a six-nucleotide match to both a V gene segment and a J gene segment was required. A rearrangement counted as productive if the CDR3 had no stop codons and remained in frame with V and J, and every other rearrangement counted as non-productive. CDR3 was defined according to IMGT convention as the region running from the second conserved V-encoded cysteine to the conserved J-encoded phenylalanine. The earlier analysis of a few hundred of the donors excluded sequences that lacked an unambiguous match to a single V gene segment. In an earlier analysis of 587 of the donors, a V segment was called functional when productive rearrangements were above 56.7%, and segregating when the standard deviation between donors exceeded 5%. To diagnose cytomegalovirus status from the catalog of TCR beta chain sequences, a statistical classification framework was built. In a later analysis, V and J genes were assigned by comparing TCR nucleotide sequences against IMGT/GENE-DB human TR gene sequences. In a later analysis, CDR3 sequences and most-parsimonious VDJ recombination scenarios were assigned using the TCRdist pipeline. In a later analysis, each TCR beta chain was defined by its CDR3 amino acid sequence together with its V-gene family, and reads lacking a unique V-gene family were excluded. As a way to deal with suspected cross-contamination and a sequencing artifact, a later analysis dropped 500 to 700 nucleotide sequences that were highly shared and had low generation probability. In a later analysis, a clonal expansion index was calculated for each public chain from normalized within-repertoire ranks of inferred template counts. Generation probabilities in a later analysis came from a VDJ recombination model fitted to out-of-frame rearrangements, and those results were checked against IGoR. In a later analysis, TCR-TCR, TCR-HLA and TCR-CMV co-occurrence was scored with hypergeometric tests, and a repertoire-size bias correction was applied to TCR pairs. A later analysis estimated false discovery rates by permuting HLA or CMV assignments 20 times. In a later analysis, co-occurring TCRs were grouped using DBSCAN, with TCRdist sequence similarity added in when clustering inside HLA-allele-positive subsets. For co-occurrence clustering, repertoires with fewer than 30,000 or more than 120,000 public chains were excluded, along with several repertoires with anomalous nucleotide sharing. TCRdb carries this immuneACCESS record with in-frame sequences only. Its versions omit some clonotypes, under half of them owing to an unresolved V gene in the studies checked, with the rest unexplained. V and J calls and clone size are given by that table; D and trimming were obtained from the DNA. The sample profile shows about 160,000 clones; 81% of them were found once. The ten top clones hold less than 15% of the sample.

The data originate from a study of cytomegalovirus exposure and HLA in healthy donors (dated by TCRdb to about 2017). For context, the study as a whole: An earlier analysis of several hundred of the donors reported about 250 Gb of sequence data and 100 million to 140 million unique TCR beta sequences from about 200 million T cells. In an earlier analysis of around 540 of the donors, high-throughput TCR beta sequencing was used to judge whether each TCR beta V gene segment behaved as functional or pseudogenic. To predict cytomegalovirus infection status, the study brought together high-throughput TCR immunosequencing, statistical association of individual TCRs with disease status, and machine learning. Both class I and class II loci were covered by HLA typing, at four-digit resolution. Four or five DR-DQ haplotypes were handled as single units for association and clustering, since linkage in the cohort was strong. Across approximately 420 genotyped donors of the cohort, an average of roughly 230,000 unique TCR beta nucleotide sequences per donor were sequenced, and approximately 17% of those sequences were non-productive. The number of typed donors differed by locus: about 629-630 for A, B, C, DRB1 and DQB1; 500 to 550 for DQA1; some 590 for DPA1; and 400 to 480 for DPB1. A later analysis re-analyzed previously published TCR beta repertoires from 600 to 850 donors and added high-resolution HLA genotyping to study TCR occurrence patterns. Every repertoire in the discovery cohort had been generated on one and the same sequencing platform. The aim of the study was to test whether cataloging public T cell receptors could identify signatures of past pathogen exposure. Donor age, sex, ethnicity and CMV serostatus were compiled together with the repertoire data. A separate validation cohort of some 130 different subjects was used in addition to the 666-subject first cohort. A later genetic analysis used genome-wide SNP genotypes for 398 of the 666 donors, treating that subset as a discovery cohort. The later analysis used no new phenotypic data to find candidate immune exposures, relying instead on TCR beta sequences and their occurrence across donors. The T cell repertoires of several hundred subjects were profiled by immunosequencing and related to cytomegalovirus serostatus. About 300 gigabases of sequencing data and roughly 81 million unique TCR sequences made up an early release that covered approximately 700 HLA-typed donors. Of the 300 to 400 genotyped donors, 65% to 90% fell in the genetic ancestry cluster associated with self-reported Caucasian donors. The research as a whole found: A further reported finding was that TCR beta sequences accurately predicted the HLA-A and HLA-B alleles for most subjects in the first cohort. According to the authors, the approach could potentially be generalized to other disease states and immunological phenotypes. In both the original and validation cohorts, the classifier was reported to diagnose cytomegalovirus status with high specificity and sensitivity. Most TCR sequences were seen in very few donors, while some public TCRs were found in many individuals. A later genetic analysis reported fewer N-insertions in productive TCRs among donors in an Asian-associated ancestry cluster than the roughly 650-donor mean. Specific HLA alleles were associated with around 18,000 TCR beta sequences at a false discovery rate of 0.05 in a later analysis. A cluster of highly shared sequence variants was judged likely to be a technical artifact of the sequencing pipeline. When HLA alleles, especially DR and DQ, strongly co-occurred, TCR associations were difficult to assign to individual alleles. Correlated functional status among segregating V segments might reflect linkage disequilibrium, but an unknown experimental factor could not be ruled out. Broadly in line with IMGT annotations, most TCR beta V segments showed up in productive rearrangements about 90% or about 30% of the time in an earlier analysis of roughly 590 of the donors. Three of the identified cytomegalovirus-associated TCR beta chains were confirmed in vitro to be specific for cytomegalovirus antigens. For the cohort, immune exposure information was limited to CMV serostatus. A later analysis found that most CMV-associated TCR beta chains appeared HLA-restricted, with HLA associations seemingly driven largely by CMV exposure. Because HLA typing was unavailable for some donors at each locus, only the typed subset was used in association tests. The study listed 164 TCR beta chains as associated with cytomegalovirus. A later genetic analysis associated a missense DCLRE1C variant with V-gene and J-gene trimming of TCR beta chains, and an independent cohort replicated the association. This cohort had only TCR beta chains sequenced, and the lack of alpha or paired-chain data limited which features could be detected. In a later analysis, several top co-occurrence clusters were reported to appear linked to parvovirus B19, influenza, CMV and Epstein-Barr virus. Because counts were too low, 15 or so rarely observed V segments, including chromosome 9 orphons, were excluded from the earlier analysis of about 500 of the donors. In a later analysis, HLA-associated TCR beta chains showed more clonal expansion and lower generation probabilities than non-associated chains that were equally common. In a later analysis, TCR association rates were found to vary across HLA loci, with the most associated TCRs seen for DRB1 alleles and the fewest for HLA-C alleles. Roughly uniform sequencing depth across donors was assumed in presence/absence analyses, although this assumption may not hold. Because the 87-base-pair reads could not distinguish some IMGT-functional V segments, including TRBV6-2 and TRBV6-3, those segments were excluded.

The cohort was made up of about 610 healthy bone marrow donors. All cohort members were sampled while nominally healthy, although unrecorded immune exposures were likely present. The donor was CMV seronegative and was included in the group of about 400 seronegative cohort members. A peripheral blood sample was provided by each donor, and peripheral blood mononuclear cells were used for TCR beta sequencing. The Qiagen DNeasy Blood Extraction Kit was used to extract genomic DNA from the blood cell samples. The junction shows trimming of 5 bases on V and 2 bases on J, and the gene matches do not reach 7 bases of it. CDR1 is given as MNHNY and CDR2 as SVGAGI, both from the germline V gene (reference sequence). The CDR3 contains 15 residues, cysteine and phenylalanine counted. Just CDR3 DNA is preserved here, 45 bases in frame from base 1.

The sequencing input was PBMCs. This receptor was taken from a woman aged 50 to 65 in good health and CMV-seronegative. This chain is built from TRBV6-6 and TRBJ2-3; TRBD2 lines up with 7 middle nucleotides. In nucleotide form, the sequence is TGTGCCAGCAGTCGACGGGGGGACGTCACAGATACGCAGTATTTT. This is translated as CASSRRGDVTDTQYF.